The T cell receptor beta chain described here comes from a study of blood T cell repertoires in COVID-19. Across the study: Samples taken during acute and convalescent COVID-19 were collected in the United States, Italy and Spain. From T cells, B-cell-depleted T cells, or PBMCs came the material, which was cDNA or gDNA.

Original methodology: Reference gene primer amplification yielded estimated nucleated cell counts. Generated by immunoSEQ multiplex PCR, the TCRdb table keeps only in-frame clones and is missing some. The DNA was the basis for D and trimming; V, J and clone size are from that table. The repertoire holds over 250,000 clones, with approximately 87% as singletons. This clone was counted a few times. The CDR3 extends over 15 amino acids. CDR1 MNHEY and CDR2 SVGEGT come from the germline V gene. V lost 2 bases and J lost 5, with 15 bases in between. The chain uses TRBV6-2 or TRBV6-3 and TRBJ2-5; D may be TRBD1 (6 bases). Sequenced sample: peripheral blood. The sequence came from a woman aged 35 to 49 who had recovered from COVID-19. The CDR3 nucleotides read TGTGCCAGCAGTTACGGCAGGGGCCGCGGGGAGACCCAGTACTTC. Translating gives CASSYGRGRGETQYF.